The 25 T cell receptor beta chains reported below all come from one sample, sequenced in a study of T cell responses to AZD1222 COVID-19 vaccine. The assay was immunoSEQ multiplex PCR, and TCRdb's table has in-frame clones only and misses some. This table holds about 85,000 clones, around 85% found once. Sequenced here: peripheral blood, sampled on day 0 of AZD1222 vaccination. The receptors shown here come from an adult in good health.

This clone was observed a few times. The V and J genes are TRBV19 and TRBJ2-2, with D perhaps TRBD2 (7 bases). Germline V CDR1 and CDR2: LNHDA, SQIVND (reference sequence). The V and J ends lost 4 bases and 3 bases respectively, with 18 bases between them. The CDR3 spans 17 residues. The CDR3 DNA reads TGTGCCAGTAGTAGGGGAGGGCCAGGGGAGTACACCGGGGAGCTGTTTTTT. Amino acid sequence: CASSRGGPGEYTGELFF.

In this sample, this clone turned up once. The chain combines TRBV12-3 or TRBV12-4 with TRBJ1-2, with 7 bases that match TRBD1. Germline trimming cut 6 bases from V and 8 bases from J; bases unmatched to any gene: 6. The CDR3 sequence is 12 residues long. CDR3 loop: CASSTGVRGYTF. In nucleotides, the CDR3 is TGTGCCAGCAGCACAGGGGTGAGGGGCTACACCTTC.

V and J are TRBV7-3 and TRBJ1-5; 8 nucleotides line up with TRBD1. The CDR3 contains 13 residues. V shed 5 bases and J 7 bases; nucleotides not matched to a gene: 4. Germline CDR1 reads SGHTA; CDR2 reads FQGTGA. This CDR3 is CASSIDRGQPQHF. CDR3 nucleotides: TGTGCCAGCAGCATTGACAGGGGCCAGCCCCAGCATTTT.

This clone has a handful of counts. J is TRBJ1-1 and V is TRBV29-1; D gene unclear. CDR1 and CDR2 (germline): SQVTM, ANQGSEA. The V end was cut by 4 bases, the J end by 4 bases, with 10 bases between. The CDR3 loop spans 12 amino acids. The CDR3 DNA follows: TGCAGCGTTGGTGGGGTCCCCACTGAAGCTTTCTTT. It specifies CSVGGVPTEAFF.

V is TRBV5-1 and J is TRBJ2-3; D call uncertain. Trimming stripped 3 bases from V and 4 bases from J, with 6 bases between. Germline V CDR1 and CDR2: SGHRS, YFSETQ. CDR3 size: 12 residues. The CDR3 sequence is CASSYAADTQYF. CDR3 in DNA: TGCGCCAGCAGCTATGCAGCAGATACGCAGTATTTT.

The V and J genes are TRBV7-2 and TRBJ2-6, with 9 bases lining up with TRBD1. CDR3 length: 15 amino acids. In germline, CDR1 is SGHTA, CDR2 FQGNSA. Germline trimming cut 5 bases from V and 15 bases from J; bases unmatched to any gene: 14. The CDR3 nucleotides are TGTGCCAGCAGCCCCGCCGGGACAGGGTCTAAAGGCCTGACTTTC. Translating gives CASSPAGTGSKGLTF.

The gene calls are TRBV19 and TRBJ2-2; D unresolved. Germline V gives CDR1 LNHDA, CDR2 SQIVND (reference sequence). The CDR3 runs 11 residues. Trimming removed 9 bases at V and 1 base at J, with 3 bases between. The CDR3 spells CASKNTGELFF. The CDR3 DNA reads TGTGCCAGCAAGAACACCGGGGAGCTGTTTTTT. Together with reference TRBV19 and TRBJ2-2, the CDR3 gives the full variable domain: DGGITQSPKYLFRKEGQNVTLSCEQNLNHDAMYWYRQDPGQGLRLIYYSQIVNDFQKGDIAEGYSVSREKKESFPLTVTSAQKNPTAFYLCASKNTGELFFGEGSRLTVL.

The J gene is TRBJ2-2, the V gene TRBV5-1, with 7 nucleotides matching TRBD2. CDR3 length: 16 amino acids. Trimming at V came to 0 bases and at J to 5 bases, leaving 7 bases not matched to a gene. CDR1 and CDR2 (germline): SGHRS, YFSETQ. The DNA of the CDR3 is TGCGCCAGCAGCTTGGCCGTCAGCGGGGCTACCGGGGAGCTGTTTTTT. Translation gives CASSLAVSGATGELFF.

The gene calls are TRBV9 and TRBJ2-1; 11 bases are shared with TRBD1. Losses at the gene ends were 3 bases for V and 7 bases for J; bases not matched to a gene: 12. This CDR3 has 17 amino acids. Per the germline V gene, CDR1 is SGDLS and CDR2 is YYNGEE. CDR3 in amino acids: CASSATPGQGVWNEQFF. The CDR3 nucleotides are TGTGCCAGCAGCGCGACCCCGGGACAGGGGGTATGGAATGAGCAGTTCTTC.

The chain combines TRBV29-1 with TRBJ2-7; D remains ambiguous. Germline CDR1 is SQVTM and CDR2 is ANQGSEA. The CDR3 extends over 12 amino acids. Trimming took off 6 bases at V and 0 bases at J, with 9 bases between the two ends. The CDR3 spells CSVDGPSYEQYF. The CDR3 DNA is TGCAGCGTAGACGGGCCCTCCTACGAGCAGTACTTC.

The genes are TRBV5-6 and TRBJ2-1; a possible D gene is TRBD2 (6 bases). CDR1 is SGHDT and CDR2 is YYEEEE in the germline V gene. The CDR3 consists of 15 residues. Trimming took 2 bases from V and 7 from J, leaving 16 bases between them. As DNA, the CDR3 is TGTGCCAGCAGCTTTGGGCTGCAGGGAGGTAATGAGCAGTTCTTC. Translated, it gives CASSFGLQGGNEQFF.

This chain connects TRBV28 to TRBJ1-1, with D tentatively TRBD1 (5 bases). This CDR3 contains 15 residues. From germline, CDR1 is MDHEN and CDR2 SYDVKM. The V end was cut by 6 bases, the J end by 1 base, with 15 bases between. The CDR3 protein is CASRPTGYRNTEAFF. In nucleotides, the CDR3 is TGTGCCAGCAGACCCACAGGCTATCGGAACACTGAAGCTTTCTTT. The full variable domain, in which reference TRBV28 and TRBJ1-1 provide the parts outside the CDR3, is DVKVTQSSRYLVKRTGEKVFLECVQDMDHENMFWYRQDPGLGLRLIYFSYDVKMKEKGDIPEGYSVSREKKERFSLILESASTNQTSMYLCASRPTGYRNTEAFFGQGTRLTVV.

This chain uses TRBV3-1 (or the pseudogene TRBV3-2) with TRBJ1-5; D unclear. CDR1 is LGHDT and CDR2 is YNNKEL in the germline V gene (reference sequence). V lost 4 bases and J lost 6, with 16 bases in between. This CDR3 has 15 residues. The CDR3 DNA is TGTGCCAGCAGCCCTAGGAGGGAACCGGGTCAGCCCCAGCATTTT. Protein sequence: CASSPRREPGQPQHF.

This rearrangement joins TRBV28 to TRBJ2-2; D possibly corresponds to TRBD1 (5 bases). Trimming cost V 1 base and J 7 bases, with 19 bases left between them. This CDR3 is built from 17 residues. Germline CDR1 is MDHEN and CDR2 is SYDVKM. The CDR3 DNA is TGTGCCAGCAGTTTATATCCAGGGTGGGTAGAGGACGGGGAGCTGTTTTTT. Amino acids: CASSLYPGWVEDGELFF.

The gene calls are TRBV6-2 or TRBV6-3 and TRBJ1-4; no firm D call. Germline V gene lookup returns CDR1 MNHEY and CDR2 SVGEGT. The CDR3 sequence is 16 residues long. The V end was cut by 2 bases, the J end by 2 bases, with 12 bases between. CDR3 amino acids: CASSYARTGTNEKLFF. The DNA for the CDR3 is TGTGCCAGCAGTTACGCCAGGACGGGGACTAATGAAAAACTGTTTTTT.

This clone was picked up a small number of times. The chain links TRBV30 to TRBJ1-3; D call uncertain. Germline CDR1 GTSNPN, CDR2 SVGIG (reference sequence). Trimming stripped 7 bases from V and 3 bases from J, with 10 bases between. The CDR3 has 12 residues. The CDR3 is CASRGLGNTIYF. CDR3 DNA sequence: TGTGCCTCCCGAGGGCTTGGAAACACCATATATTTT.

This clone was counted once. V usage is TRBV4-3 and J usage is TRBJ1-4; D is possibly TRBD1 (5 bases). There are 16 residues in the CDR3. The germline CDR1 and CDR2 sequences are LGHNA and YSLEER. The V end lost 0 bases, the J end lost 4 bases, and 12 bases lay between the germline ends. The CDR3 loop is CASSQENRGFNEKLFF. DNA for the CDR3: TGCGCCAGCAGCCAAGAAAATCGGGGGTTTAATGAAAAACTGTTTTTT.

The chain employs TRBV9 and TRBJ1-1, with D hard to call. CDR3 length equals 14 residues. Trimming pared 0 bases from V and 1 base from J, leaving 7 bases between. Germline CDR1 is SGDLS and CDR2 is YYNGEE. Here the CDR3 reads CASSVEPENTEAFF. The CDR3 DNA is TGTGCCAGCAGCGTAGAGCCGGAGAACACTGAAGCTTTCTTT.

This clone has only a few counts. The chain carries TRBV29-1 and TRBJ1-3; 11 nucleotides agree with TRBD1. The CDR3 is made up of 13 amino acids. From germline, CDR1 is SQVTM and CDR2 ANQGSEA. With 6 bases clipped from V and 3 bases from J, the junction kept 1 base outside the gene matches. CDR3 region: CSVDRGLGNTIYF. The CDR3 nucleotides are TGCAGCGTGGACAGGGGGCTTGGAAACACCATATATTTT.

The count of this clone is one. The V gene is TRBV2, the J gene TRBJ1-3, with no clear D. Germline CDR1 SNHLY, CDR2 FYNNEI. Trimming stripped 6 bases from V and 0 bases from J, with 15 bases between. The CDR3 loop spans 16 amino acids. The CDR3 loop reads CASREKAGYSGNTIYF. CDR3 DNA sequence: TGTGCCAGCAGAGAAAAGGCAGGCTACTCTGGAAACACCATATATTTT.

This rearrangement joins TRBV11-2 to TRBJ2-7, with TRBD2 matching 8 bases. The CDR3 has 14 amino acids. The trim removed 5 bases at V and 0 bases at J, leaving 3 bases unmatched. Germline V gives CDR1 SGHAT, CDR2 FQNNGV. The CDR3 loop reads CASSRLASSYEQYF. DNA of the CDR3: TGTGCCAGCAGCAGACTAGCGAGCTCCTACGAGCAGTACTTC.

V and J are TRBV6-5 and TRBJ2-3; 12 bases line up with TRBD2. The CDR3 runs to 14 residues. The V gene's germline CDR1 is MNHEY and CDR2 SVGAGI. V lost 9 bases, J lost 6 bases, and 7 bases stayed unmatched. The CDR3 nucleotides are TGTGCCAGTCGACTAGCGGGAGTTCGTGATACGCAGTATTTT. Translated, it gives CASRLAGVRDTQYF.

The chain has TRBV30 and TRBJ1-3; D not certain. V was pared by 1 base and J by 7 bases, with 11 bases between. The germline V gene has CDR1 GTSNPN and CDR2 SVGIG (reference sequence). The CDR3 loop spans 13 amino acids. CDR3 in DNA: TGTGCCTGGAGTGATGGAAATCTGAACACCATATATTTT. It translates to CAWSDGNLNTIYF.

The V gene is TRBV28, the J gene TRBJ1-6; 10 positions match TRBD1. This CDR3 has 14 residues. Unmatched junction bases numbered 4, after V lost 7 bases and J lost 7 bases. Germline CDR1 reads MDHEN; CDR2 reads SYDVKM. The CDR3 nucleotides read TGTGCCAGCACCCTGGGACAGGGGAATTCACCCCTCCACTTT. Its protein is CASTLGQGNSPLHF.

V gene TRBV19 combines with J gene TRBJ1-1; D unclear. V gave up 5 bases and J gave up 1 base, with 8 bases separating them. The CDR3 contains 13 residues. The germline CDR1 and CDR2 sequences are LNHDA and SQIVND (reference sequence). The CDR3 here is CASSLTPNTEAFF. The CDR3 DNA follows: TGTGCCAGTAGTTTAACACCGAACACTGAAGCTTTCTTT. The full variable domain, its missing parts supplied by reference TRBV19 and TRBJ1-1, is DGGITQSPKYLFRKEGQNVTLSCEQNLNHDAMYWYRQDPGQGLRLIYYSQIVNDFQKGDIAEGYSVSREKKESFPLTVTSAQKNPTAFYLCASSLTPNTEAFFGQGTRLTVV.